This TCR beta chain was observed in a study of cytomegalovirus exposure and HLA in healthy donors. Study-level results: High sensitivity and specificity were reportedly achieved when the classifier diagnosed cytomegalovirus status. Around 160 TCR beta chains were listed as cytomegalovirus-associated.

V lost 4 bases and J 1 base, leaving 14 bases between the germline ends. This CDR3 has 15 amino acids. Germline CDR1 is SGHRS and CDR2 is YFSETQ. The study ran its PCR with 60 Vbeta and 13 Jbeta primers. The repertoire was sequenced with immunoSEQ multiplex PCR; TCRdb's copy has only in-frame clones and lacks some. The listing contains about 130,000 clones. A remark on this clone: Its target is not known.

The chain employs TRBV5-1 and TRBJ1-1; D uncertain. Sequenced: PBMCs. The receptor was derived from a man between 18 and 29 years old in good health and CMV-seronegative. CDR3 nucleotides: TGCGCCAGCAGCAAGGTTGGCAGCGGGAACACTGAAGCTTTCTTT. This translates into CASSKVGSGNTEAFF.